This T cell receptor beta chain was sequenced during a study of blood T cell repertoires in COVID-19. Whole-study context: The United States, Italy and Spain provided the acute and convalescent COVID-19 samples. Sample material is recorded as cDNA or gDNA derived from T cells, B-cell-depleted T cells, or PBMCs.

Authors' analysis steps: Estimation of nucleated cell counts relied on the amplification of reference gene primers. The protocol was immunoSEQ multiplex PCR, while the TCRdb copy is restricted to in-frame clones and leaves out a portion. The V and J calls and clone size come from that table; D and trimming were worked out from the DNA. The repertoire has 200,000 to 250,000 clones, around four fifths of them found once; the top ten carry more than 1.5%. V was cut by 6 bases and J by 5 bases, with 8 bases left in between. This CDR3 contains 11 residues. CDR1 and CDR2 (germline): LNHNV, YYDKDF (reference sequence).

The sample consisted of peripheral blood. The sequence was obtained from a man between 25 and 39 years old who had recovered from COVID-19. V gene TRBV15 combines with J gene TRBJ2-7; D uncertain. This CDR3 is CATRAKDEQYV. The DNA of the CDR3 is TGTGCCACCAGGGCAAAAGACGAGCAGTACGTC.